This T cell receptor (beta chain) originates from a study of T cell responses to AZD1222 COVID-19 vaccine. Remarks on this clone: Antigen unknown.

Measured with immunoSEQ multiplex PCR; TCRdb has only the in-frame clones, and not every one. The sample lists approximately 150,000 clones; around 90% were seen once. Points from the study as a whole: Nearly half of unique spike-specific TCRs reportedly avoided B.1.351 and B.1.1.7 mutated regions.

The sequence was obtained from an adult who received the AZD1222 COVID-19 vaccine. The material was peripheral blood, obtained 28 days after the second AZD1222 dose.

For the CDR3, the DNA is TGTGCCAGCAGTTTATTGGTAGGCGGGGGGAATGAGCAGTTCTTC. Its protein is CASSLLVGGGNEQFF. The chain has TRBV27 and TRBJ2-1; TRBD2 aligns across 8 bases. The germline gives CDR1 MNHEY, CDR2 SMNVEV (reference sequence). V was clipped by 1 base and J by 7 bases; unmatched bases: 6. The CDR3 runs 15 residues.